The rows below give T cell receptor beta chains drawn from one sample of a study of regulatory T cells in long-lasting Graves disease. TCRdb called the multiplex PCR reads again in MiXCR, with one record for every CDR3 protein. The sample records about 620,000 distinct CDR3 sequences, roughly 15% being singletons. These same data were also listed under a study on T cells in Graves' hyperthyroidism and ophthalmopathy.

The source was peripheral blood mononuclear cells (PBMCs), collected at new diagnosis, from a patient treated with antithyroid drugs. Receptor source: a woman younger than 45 with Graves disease. CDR3s include the opening cysteine and the closing phenylalanine or tryptophan. Fields, in order: J gene, clone size, D gene, V gene, CDR3 protein, CDR3 DNA. A D gene is named only where the DNA matches it firmly. Rows give clone size only sometimes, using once, few, many, or a class for an expanded clone.

j_call: TRBJ1-2
clone_size: .
d_call: .
v_call: TRBV7-9
cdr3_aa: CAGSFGGLNYGYTF
cdr3_nt: TGTGCCGGCAGCTTCGGGGGCTTGAACTATGGCTACACCTTC

j_call: TRBJ2-1
clone_size: many
d_call: .
v_call: TRBV20-1
cdr3_aa: CSARDQGTGEQFF
cdr3_nt: TGCAGTGCTAGAGACCAGGGGACTGGCGAGCAGTTCTTC

j_call: TRBJ2-1
clone_size: many
d_call: TRBD2
v_call: TRBV7-3
cdr3_aa: CASSRLAGDNEQFF
cdr3_nt: TGTGCCAGCAGCCGACTAGCGGGGGACAATGAGCAGTTCTTC

j_call: TRBJ2-1
clone_size: .
d_call: TRBD1
v_call: TRBV5-1
cdr3_aa: CASSSQGLASYNEQFF
cdr3_nt: TGCGCCAGCAGCTCACAGGGGCTGGCCTCCTACAATGAGCAGTTCTTC

j_call: TRBJ2-6
clone_size: many
d_call: .
v_call: TRBV28
cdr3_aa: CASSVRIRFGANVLTF
cdr3_nt: TGTGCCAGCAGTGTCCGTATTCGGTTTGGGGCCAACGTCCTGACTTTC

j_call: TRBJ1-1
clone_size: many
d_call: TRBD1
v_call: TRBV9
cdr3_aa: CASSVDRVNTEAFF
cdr3_nt: TGTGCCAGCAGCGTTGACAGGGTGAACACTGAAGCTTTCTTT

j_call: TRBJ2-7
clone_size: many
d_call: .
v_call: TRBV6-1
cdr3_aa: CASSEVAGAYEQYF
cdr3_nt: TGTGCCAGCAGTGAAGTAGCAGGGGCCTACGAGCAGTACTTC

j_call: TRBJ2-2
clone_size: .
d_call: .
v_call: TRBV6-2/TRBV6-3
cdr3_aa: CASKYSRGTGELFF
cdr3_nt: TGTGCCAGCAAATATAGCCGCGGCACCGGGGAGCTGTTTTTT

j_call: TRBJ2-5
clone_size: once
d_call: TRBD2
v_call: TRBV3-1
cdr3_aa: CASSRGNLAGVGASETQYF
cdr3_nt: TGTGCCAGCAGCCGAGGAAATCTAGCGGGAGTTGGGGCTAGCGAGACCCAGTACTTC

j_call: TRBJ2-1
clone_size: .
d_call: TRBD2
v_call: TRBV5-1
cdr3_aa: CASSPSAGGTEFF
cdr3_nt: TGCGCCAGCAGCCCCTCCGCGGGAGGGACGGAGTTCTTC

j_call: TRBJ2-3
clone_size: many
d_call: .
v_call: TRBV28
cdr3_aa: CASSSPYKGTDTQYF
cdr3_nt: TGTGCCAGCAGTTCACCTTACAAGGGCACAGATACGCAGTATTTT